Detailed here is one T cell receptor (beta chain). This entry comes from a study of blood T cell repertoires in COVID-19. The CDR3 runs to 17 residues. The germline CDR1 and CDR2 sequences are LGHNA and YNFKEQ. V was clipped by 2 bases and J by 1 base, with 14 bases between them. Original processing notes: The authors estimated nucleated cell counts from reference gene primer amplification. Assay used: immunoSEQ multiplex PCR; TCRdb lists only in-frame clones, some missing. V and J calls plus clone size are reproduced from that table; the DNA served to infer D and trimming. The data show under 40,000 clones, with more than 85% seen just once and over 20% held by the top ten.

The gene calls are TRBV4-2 and TRBJ2-2, with D perhaps TRBD1 (6 bases). Sequencing input: peripheral blood. The sequence was collected from a woman aged 80 or over with active or convalescent COVID-19. DNA of the CDR3: TGTGCCAGCAGCCAACGTACGGACAGACGGAACACCGGGGAGCTGTTTTTT. Translating gives CASSQRTDRRNTGELFF.